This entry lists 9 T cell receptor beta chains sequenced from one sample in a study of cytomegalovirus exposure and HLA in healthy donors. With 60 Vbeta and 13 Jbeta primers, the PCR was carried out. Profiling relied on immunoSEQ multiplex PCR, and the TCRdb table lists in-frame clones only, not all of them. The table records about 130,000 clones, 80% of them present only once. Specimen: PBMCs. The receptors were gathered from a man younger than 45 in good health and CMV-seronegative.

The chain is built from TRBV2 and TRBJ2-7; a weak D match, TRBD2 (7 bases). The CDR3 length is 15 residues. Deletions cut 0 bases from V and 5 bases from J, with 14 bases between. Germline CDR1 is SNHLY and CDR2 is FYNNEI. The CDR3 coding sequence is TGTGCCAGCAGTGAAGCCGCGGGGGCCTTAGACGAGCAGTACTTC. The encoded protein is CASSEAAGALDEQYF.

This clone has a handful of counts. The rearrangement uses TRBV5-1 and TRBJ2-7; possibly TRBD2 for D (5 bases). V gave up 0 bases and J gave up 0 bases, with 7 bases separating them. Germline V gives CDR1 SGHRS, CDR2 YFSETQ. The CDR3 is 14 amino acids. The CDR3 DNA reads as TGCGCCAGCAGCTTGGCCCGGGACTCCTACGAGCAGTACTTC. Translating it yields CASSLARDSYEQYF.

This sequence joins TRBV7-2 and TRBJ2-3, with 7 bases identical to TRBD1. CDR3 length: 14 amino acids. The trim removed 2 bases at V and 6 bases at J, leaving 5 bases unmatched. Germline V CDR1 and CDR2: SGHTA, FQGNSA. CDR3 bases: TGTGCCAGCAGCTTACTGACAGGGCGTGATACGCAGTATTTT. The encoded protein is CASSLLTGRDTQYF.

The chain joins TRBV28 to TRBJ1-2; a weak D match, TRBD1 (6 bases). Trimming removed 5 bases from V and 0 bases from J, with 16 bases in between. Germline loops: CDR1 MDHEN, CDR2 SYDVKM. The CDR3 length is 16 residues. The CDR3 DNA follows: TGTGCCAGCAGTACCATAGACAGGAATTCTAACTATGGCTACACCTTC. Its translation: CASSTIDRNSNYGYTF.

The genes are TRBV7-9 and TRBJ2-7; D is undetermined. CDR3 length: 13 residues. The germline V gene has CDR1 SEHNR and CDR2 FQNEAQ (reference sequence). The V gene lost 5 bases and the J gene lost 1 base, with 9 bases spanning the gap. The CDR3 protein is CASSPLTSYEQYF. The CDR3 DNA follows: TGTGCCAGCAGCCCCCTAACTTCCTACGAGCAGTACTTC.

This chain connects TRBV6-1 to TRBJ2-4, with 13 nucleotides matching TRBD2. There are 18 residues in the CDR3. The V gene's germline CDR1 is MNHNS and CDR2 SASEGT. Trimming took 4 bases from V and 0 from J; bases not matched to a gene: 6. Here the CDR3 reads CASSGGLAGLLAKNIQYF. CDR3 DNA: TGTGCCAGCAGTGGGGGACTAGCGGGGCTCCTAGCCAAAAACATTCAGTACTTC.

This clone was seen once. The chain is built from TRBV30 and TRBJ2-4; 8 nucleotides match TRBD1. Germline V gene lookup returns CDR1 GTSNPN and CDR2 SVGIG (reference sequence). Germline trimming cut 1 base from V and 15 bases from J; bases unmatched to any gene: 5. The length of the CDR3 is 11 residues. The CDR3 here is CAWSAGTGRYF. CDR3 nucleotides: TGTGCCTGGAGTGCTGGGACAGGAAGGTACTTC.

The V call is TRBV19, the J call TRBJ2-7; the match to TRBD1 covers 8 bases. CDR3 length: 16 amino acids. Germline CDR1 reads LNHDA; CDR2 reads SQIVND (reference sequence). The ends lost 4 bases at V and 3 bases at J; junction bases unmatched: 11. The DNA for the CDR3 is TGTGCCAGTAGTAGCTACACCGGGACAGGACGCTACGAGCAGTACTTC. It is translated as CASSSYTGTGRYEQYF.

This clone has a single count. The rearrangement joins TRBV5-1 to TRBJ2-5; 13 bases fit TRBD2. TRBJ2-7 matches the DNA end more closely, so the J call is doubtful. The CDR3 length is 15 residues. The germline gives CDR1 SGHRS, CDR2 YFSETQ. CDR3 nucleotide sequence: TGCGCCAGCAGCACACTAGCGGGAGGGCCTTACGAGCAGTACTTC. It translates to CASSTLAGGPYEQYF.